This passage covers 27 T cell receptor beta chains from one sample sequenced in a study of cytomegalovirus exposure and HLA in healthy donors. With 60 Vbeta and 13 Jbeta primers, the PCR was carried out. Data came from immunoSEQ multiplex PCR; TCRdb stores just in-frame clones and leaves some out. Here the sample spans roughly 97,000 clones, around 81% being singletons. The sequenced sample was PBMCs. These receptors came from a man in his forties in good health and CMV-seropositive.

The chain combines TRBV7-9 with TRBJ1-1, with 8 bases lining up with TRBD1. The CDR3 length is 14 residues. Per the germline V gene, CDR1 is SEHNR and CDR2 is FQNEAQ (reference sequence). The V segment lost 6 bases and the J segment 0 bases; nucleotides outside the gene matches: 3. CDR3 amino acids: CASRGTGVNTEAFF. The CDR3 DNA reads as TGTGCCAGCAGAGGGACAGGAGTGAACACTGAAGCTTTCTTT.

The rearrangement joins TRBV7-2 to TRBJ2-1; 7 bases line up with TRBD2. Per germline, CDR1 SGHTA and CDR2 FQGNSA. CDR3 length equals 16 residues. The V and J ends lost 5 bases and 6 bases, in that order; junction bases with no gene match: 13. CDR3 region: CASSAPGRAWGNEQFF. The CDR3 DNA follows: TGTGCCAGCAGCGCCCCTGGGAGGGCTTGGGGCAATGAGCAGTTCTTC.

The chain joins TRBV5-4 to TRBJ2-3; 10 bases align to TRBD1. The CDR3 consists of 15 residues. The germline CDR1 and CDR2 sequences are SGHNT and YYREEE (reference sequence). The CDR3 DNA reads TGTGCTGGATCGGGACAGGGGTATAGATCCGATACGCAGTATTTT. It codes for CAGSGQGYRSDTQYF.

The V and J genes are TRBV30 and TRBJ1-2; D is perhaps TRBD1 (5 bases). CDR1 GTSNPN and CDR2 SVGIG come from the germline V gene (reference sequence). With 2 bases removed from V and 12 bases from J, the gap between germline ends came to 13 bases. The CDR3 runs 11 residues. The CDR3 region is CAWSSLGGNTF. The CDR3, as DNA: TGTGCCTGGAGTAGCCTCGGGGGGAACACCTTC.

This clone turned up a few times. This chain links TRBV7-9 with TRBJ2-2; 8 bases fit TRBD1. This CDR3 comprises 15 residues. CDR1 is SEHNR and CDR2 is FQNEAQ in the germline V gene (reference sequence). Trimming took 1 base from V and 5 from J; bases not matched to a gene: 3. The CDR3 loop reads CASSLETGETGELFF. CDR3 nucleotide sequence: TGTGCCAGCAGCTTAGAGACAGGGGAGACCGGGGAGCTGTTTTTT.

CDR3 residues: CASSLVGYGYTF. CDR3 DNA: TGTGCCAGCAGCTTGGTCGGCTATGGCTACACCTTC. The genes are TRBV5-5 and TRBJ1-2, with D unresolved. The CDR3 totals 12 residues. In germline, CDR1 is SGHKS, CDR2 YYEKEE (reference sequence). V lost 0 bases and J lost 4, with 4 bases in between.

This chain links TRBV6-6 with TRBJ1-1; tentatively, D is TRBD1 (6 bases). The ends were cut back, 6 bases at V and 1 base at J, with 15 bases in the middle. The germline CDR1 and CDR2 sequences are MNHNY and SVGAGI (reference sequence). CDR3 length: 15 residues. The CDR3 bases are TGTGCCAGCAGACCACCACCGACAGGGAACACTGAAGCTTTCTTT. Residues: CASRPPPTGNTEAFF.

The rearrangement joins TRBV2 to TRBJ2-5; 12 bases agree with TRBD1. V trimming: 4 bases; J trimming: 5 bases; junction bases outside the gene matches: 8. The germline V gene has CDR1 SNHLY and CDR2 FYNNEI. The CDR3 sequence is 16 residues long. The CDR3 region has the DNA TGTGCCAGCAGTGCGGGGACAGGGGGCGGCTTTGAGACCCAGTACTTC. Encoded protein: CASSAGTGGGFETQYF.

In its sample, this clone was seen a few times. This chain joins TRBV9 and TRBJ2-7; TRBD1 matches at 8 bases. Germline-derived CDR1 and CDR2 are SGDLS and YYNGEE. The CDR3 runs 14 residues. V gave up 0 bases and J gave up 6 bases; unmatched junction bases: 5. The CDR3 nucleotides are TGTGCCAGCAGCGTAGGGCAGGGGGCCGGCGAGCAGTACTTC. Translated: CASSVGQGAGEQYF.

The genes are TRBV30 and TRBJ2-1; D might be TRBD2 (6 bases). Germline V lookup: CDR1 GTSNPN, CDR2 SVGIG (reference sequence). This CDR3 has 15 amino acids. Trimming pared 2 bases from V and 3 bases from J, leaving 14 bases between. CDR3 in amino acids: CAWSQGLLNYNEQFF. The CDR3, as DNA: TGTGCCTGGAGTCAGGGACTTCTAAACTACAATGAGCAGTTCTTC.

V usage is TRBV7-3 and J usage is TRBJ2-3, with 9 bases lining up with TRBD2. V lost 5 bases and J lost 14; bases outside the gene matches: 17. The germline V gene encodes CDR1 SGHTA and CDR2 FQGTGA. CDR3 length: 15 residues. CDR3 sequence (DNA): TGTGCCAGCAGCCTCAACACCCCTGCTAGCGGGGTCCGGTATTTT. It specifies CASSLNTPASGVRYF.

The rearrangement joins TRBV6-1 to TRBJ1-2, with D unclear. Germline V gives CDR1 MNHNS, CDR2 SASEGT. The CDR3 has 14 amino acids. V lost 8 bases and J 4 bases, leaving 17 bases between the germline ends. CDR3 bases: TGTGCCAGCCGCCCTGTTCTAGGCGGCTATGGCTACACCTTC. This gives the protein CASRPVLGGYGYTF.

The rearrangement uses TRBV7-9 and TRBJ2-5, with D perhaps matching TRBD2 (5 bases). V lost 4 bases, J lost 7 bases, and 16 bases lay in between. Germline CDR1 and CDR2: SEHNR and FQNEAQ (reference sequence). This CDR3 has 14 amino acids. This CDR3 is CASSSASNLGTQYF. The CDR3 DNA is TGTGCCAGCAGCTCGGCTAGCAACCTAGGGACCCAGTACTTC.

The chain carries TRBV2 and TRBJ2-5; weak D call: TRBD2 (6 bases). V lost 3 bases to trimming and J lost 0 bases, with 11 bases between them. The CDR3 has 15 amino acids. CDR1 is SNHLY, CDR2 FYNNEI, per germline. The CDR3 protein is CASSDYGGYQETQYF. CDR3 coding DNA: TGTGCCAGCAGTGATTACGGGGGATACCAAGAGACCCAGTACTTC.

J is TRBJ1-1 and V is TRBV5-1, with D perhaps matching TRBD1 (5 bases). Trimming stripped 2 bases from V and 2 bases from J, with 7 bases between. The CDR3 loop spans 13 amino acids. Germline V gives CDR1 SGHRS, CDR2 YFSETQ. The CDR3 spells CASSLWGNTEAFF. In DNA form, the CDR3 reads TGCGCCAGCAGCTTATGGGGCAACACTGAAGCTTTCTTT.

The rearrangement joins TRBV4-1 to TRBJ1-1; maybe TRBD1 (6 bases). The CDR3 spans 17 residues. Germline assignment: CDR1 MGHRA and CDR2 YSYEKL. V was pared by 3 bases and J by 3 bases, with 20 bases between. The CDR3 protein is CASSQRNRAMRDTEAFF. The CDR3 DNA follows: TGCGCCAGCAGCCAGCGTAACAGGGCAATGAGGGACACTGAAGCTTTCTTT.

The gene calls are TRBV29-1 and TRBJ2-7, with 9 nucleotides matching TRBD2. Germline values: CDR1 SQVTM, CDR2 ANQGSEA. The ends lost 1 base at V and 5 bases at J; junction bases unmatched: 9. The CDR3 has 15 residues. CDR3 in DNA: TGCAGCGTTGAAGGGACCGCTAGCGGGACTAACGAGCAGTACTTC. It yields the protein CSVEGTASGTNEQYF.

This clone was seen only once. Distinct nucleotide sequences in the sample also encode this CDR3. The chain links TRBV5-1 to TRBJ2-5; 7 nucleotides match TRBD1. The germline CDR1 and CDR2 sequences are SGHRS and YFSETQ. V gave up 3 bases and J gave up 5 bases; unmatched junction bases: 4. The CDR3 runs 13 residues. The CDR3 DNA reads TGCGCCAGCAGCTCACAGGGGCAGGAGACCCAGTACTTC. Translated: CASSSQGQETQYF.

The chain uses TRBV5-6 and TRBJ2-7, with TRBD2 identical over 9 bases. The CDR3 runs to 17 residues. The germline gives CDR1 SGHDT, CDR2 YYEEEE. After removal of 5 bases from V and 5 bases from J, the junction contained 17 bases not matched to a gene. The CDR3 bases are TGTGCCAGCAGAAAACGCGGGAGGGGCGGGAGCGGTGACGAGCAGTACTTC. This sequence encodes CASRKRGRGGSGDEQYF.

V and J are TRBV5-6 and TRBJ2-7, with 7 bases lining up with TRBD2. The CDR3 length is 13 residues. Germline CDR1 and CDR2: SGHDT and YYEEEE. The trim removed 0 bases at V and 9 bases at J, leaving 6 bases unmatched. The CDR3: CASSLGGSAGQYF. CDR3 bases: TGTGCCAGCAGCTTGGGCGGGAGTGCTGGGCAGTACTTC. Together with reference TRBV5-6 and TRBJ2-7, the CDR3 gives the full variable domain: DAGVTQSPTHLIKTRGQQVTLRCSPKSGHDTVSWYQQALGQGPQFIFQYYEEEERQRGNFPDRFSGHQFPNYSSELNVNALLLGDSALYLCASSLGGSAGQYFGPGTRLTVT.

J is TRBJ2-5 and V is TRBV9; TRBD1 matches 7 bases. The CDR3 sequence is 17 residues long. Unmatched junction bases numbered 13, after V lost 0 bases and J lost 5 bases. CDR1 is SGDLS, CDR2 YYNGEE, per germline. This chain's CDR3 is CASSVGKGGRGQETQYF. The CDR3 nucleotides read TGTGCCAGCAGCGTAGGAAAGGGTGGCAGGGGACAGGAGACCCAGTACTTC.

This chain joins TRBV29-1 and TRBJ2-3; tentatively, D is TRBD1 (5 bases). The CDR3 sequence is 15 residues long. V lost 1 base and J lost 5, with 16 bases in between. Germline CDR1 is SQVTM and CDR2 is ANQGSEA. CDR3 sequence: CSVEAAEGEEDTQYF. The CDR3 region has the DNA TGCAGCGTTGAAGCGGCAGAAGGGGAAGAAGATACGCAGTATTTT.

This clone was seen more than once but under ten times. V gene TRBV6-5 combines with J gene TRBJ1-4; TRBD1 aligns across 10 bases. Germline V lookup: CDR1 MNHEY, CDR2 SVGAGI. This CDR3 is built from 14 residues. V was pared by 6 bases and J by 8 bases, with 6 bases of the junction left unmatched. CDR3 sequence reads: CASRGTGAGEKLFF. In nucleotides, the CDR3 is TGTGCCAGCAGGGGGACAGGGGCCGGGGAAAAACTGTTTTTT.

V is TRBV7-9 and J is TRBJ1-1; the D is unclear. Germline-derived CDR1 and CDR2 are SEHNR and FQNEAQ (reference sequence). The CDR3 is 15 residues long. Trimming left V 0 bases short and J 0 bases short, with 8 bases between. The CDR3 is CASSLAPVVNTEAFF. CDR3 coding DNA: TGTGCCAGCAGCTTAGCTCCGGTTGTGAACACTGAAGCTTTCTTT.

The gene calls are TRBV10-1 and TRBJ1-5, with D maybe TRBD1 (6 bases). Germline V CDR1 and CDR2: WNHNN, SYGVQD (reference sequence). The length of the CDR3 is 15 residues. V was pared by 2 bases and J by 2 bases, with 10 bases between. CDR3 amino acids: CASSEGGGGNQPQHF. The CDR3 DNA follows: TGCGCCAGCAGTGAGGGTGGGGGCGGCAATCAGCCCCAGCATTTT.

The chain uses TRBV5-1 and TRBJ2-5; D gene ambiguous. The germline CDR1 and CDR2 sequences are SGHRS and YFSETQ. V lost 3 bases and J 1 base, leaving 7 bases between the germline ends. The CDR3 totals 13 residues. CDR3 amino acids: CASSSTVQETQYF. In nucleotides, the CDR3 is TGCGCCAGCAGCTCTACAGTCCAAGAGACCCAGTACTTC.

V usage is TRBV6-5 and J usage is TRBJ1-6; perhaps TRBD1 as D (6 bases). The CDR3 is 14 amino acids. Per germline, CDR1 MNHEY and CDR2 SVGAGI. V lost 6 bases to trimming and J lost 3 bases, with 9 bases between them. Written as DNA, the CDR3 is TGTGCCAGCAGCCGGGACAACTATAATTCACCCCTCCACTTT. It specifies CASSRDNYNSPLHF.